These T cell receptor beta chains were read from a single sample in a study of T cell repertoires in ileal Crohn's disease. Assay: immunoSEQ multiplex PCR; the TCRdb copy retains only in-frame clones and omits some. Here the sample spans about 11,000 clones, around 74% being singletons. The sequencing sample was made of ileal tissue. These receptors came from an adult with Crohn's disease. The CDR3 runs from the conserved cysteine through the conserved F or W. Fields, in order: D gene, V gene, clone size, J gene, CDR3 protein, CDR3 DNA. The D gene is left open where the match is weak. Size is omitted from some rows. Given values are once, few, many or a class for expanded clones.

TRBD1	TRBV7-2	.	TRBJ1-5	CASSLGTGADQPQHF	TGTGCCAGCAGCCTCGGGACAGGGGCGGATCAGCCCCAGCATTTT
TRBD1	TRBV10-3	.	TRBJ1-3	CAISPGQGNTIYF	TGTGCCATCAGTCCGGGACAGGGAAACACCATATATTTT
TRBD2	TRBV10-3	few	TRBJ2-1	CAISAAGGKVNEQFF	TGTGCCATCAGCGCCGCCGGGGGGAAGGTTAATGAGCAGTTCTTC
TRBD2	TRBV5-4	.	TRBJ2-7	CASSPSVAGYSYEQYF	TGTGCCAGCAGCCCGTCCGTAGCGGGGTACTCCTACGAGCAGTACTTC
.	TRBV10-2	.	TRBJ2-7	CATGTFNPYEQYF	TGCGCCACCGGGACTTTCAACCCATACGAGCAGTACTTC
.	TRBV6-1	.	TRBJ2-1	CASSAGGHNEQFF	TGTGCCAGCAGTGCGGGGGGCCACAATGAGCAGTTCTTC
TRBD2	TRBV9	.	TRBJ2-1	CASSVEGLAGYNEQFF	TGTGCCAGCAGCGTAGAGGGGCTAGCGGGTTACAATGAGCAGTTCTTC
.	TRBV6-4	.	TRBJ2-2	CVTGHGEGGELFF	TGTGTCACCGGGCACGGGGAAGGCGGGGAGCTGTTTTTT
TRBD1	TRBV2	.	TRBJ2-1	CASSGVGKGQGRNEQFF	TGTGCCAGCAGTGGGGTGGGGAAGGGACAGGGTCGGAATGAGCAGTTCTTC
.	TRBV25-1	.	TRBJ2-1	CASARKGGLWDEQFF	TGTGCCAGCGCCCGAAAGGGGGGGCTTTGGGATGAGCAGTTCTTC
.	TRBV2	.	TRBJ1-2	CASKELHRGTYGYTF	TGTGCCAGCAAGGAGTTACATCGGGGGACCTATGGCTACACCTTC
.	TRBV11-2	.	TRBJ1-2	CASSLMPGTDGYTF	TGTGCCAGCAGCTTAATGCCAGGAACTGATGGCTACACCTTC
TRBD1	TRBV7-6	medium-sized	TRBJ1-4	CASSPEQGADEKLFF	TGTGCCAGCAGCCCAGAACAGGGGGCTGATGAAAAACTGTTTTTT
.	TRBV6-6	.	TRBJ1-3	CASSFRGSRNTIYF	TGTGCCAGCAGTTTCAGGGGTTCAAGAAACACCATATATTTT
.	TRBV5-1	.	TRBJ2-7	CASSPGQGGHEQYF	TGCGCCAGCAGCCCCGGACAGGGAGGGCACGAGCAGTACTTC
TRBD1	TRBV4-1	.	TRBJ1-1	CASSQVVGTANTEAFF	TGCGCCAGCAGCCAAGTGGTCGGGACAGCTAACACTGAAGCTTTCTTT
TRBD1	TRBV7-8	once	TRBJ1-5	CASSPTGGGSNQPQHF	TGTGCCAGCAGCCCAACAGGGGGAGGTAGCAATCAGCCCCAGCATTTT